This T cell receptor beta chain was sequenced for a study of CD8 T cells in ankylosing spondylitis (dated by TCRdb to about 2017). Broadly, across the study: The study profiled T cell receptor beta repertoires in healthy donors and ankylosing spondylitis patients to find disease-linked TCR variants. The full study cohort comprised around 25 ankylosing spondylitis patients and approximately 100 healthy donors. Samples of peripheral blood were taken, and for ankylosing spondylitis patients, synovial fluid was collected as well. The paper's findings and limits, for the study overall: Some motif variants were previously reported in synovial fluid and blood of reactive arthritis patients, suggesting common disease-initiation mechanisms. The disease-linked clones were reported to be significantly enriched in matched synovial fluid samples from ankylosing spondylitis patients. The disease-linked clones had a CD8+ phenotype and were found at relatively low frequencies in peripheral blood. Blood from ankylosing spondylitis patients appeared to be characterized by a TCR beta motif made up of fewer than ten highly homologous amino acid variants.

This clonotype was counted only a few times. Its antigen is currently not known. Qualities for individual bases were not recorded, and no much larger clone is one base off. Including cysteine and phenylalanine, the CDR3 has 13 amino acids. Only CDR3 DNA is held: 39 bases, read in frame from base 1. CDR1 LNHDA and CDR2 SQIVND were looked up in the germline V gene (reference sequence). V loses 3 bases, J loses 2 bases, and the germline ends lie 7 bases apart. Sequenced using an Illumina HiSeq 2500. Quantitative 5'-RACE with molecular barcodes was used to prepare TCR beta libraries. As for the original processing: A new computational method, built on a probabilistic model of VDJ rearrangement, was used to identify disease-linked TCR variants. TCRdb applied fastp at Q25 and MiXCR to the public reads, then kept only in-frame beta chains. A single entry per CDR3 protein holds the most common genes and DNA from its merged rows. The V and J calls reflect TCRdb's pipeline rather than the authors' work. Here the sample has some 200,000 distinct CDR3 sequences; around 13% occur a single time. Jointly, the top ten make up about 17% of the sample.

This TCR derives from a male donor with ankylosing spondylitis or in good health (not recorded which). Sequencing used blood, either unsorted or a sorted T cell fraction (not recorded which). In this chain, TRBV19 is recombined with TRBJ1-1; the D gene lacks a confident call. The DNA sequence follows: TGTGCCAGTAGTATCCGAGAAAACACTGAAGCTTTCTTT. This gives the protein CASSIRENTEAFF.